The 12 T cell receptor beta chains presented below share a single source sample, sequenced in a study of blood T cell repertoires in COVID-19 (dated by TCRdb to 2019 to 2021). Library method: the immunoSEQ multiplex PCR assay. TCRdb stores this immuneACCESS table with in-frame sequences only. Part of the clones is absent; in the studies checked, under half of the shortfall reflects unresolved V genes, and no reason is known for the rest. The sample has approximately 210,000 clones on record, roughly 85% of them singletons. Together, the top ten hold 2.5% to 3% of the sample. Input material: peripheral blood. The receptors derive from a woman aged 40 to 50 with active or convalescent COVID-19.

This clone was seen just once. This chain links TRBV28 with TRBJ1-5, with 7 bases that match TRBD1. V was pared by 10 bases and J by 0 bases, with 3 bases of the junction left unmatched. The CDR3 has 13 amino acids. CDR1 and CDR2 (germline): MDHEN, SYDVKM. In DNA, the CDR3 is TGTGCCATCAGGGGGGGTAGCAATCAGCCCCAGCATTTT. Translating it yields CAIRGGSNQPQHF.

In its sample, this clone was seen a few times. The chain is built from TRBV28 and TRBJ1-1, with a tentative D call TRBD1 (6 bases). Trimming took 6 bases from V and 4 from J, leaving 12 bases between them. CDR3 length: 13 residues. Germline loops: CDR1 MDHEN, CDR2 SYDVKM. In DNA form, the CDR3 reads TGTGCCAGCAGGACAGGTAACCCCACTGAAGCTTTCTTT. This sequence encodes CASRTGNPTEAFF.

This clone has just one count. This chain links TRBV3-1 (or the pseudogene TRBV3-2) with TRBJ2-1; D is perhaps TRBD2 (7 bases). Trimming left V 4 bases short and J 4 bases short, with 14 bases between. This CDR3 has 15 amino acids. CDR1 is LGHDT, CDR2 YNNKEL, per germline (reference sequence). The CDR3 DNA sequence: TGTGCCAGCAGCCTTCGGGGGGCCTCGTACAATGAGCAGTTCTTC. Residues: CASSLRGASYNEQFF.

The chain uses TRBV14 and TRBJ2-7; perhaps TRBD1 as D (7 bases). Germline assignment: CDR1 SGHDN and CDR2 FVKESK. This CDR3 region has 15 residues. V lost 2 bases to trimming and J lost 7 bases, with 18 bases between them. The CDR3 DNA reads as TGTGCCAGCAGCCAAAGGGGCAACAGGGGAGGAGAGCAGTACTTC. Amino acid sequence: CASSQRGNRGGEQYF.

The chain is built from TRBV4-2 and TRBJ1-1, with D maybe TRBD1 (5 bases). CDR1 LGHNA and CDR2 YNFKEQ come from the germline V gene. The CDR3 loop spans 14 amino acids. Trimming took 6 bases from V and 0 from J, leaving 11 bases between them. The CDR3 region has the DNA TGTGCCAGCAGACAGGACACGCTGAACACTGAAGCTTTCTTT. Translation gives CASRQDTLNTEAFF.

The chain has TRBV28 and TRBJ1-5; D gene uncertain. From germline, CDR1 is MDHEN and CDR2 SYDVKM. V lost 3 bases and J 6 bases, leaving 3 bases between the germline ends. CDR3 length: 11 residues. CDR3 DNA: TGTGCCAGCAGTTTCGGTCAGCCCCAGCATTTT. This translates into CASSFGQPQHF.

In nucleotides, the CDR3 is TGTGCCAGTAGTACAGACAGGGCGCCTAACTATGGCTACACCTTC. This codes for CASSTDRAPNYGYTF. The chain is built from TRBV19 and TRBJ1-2, with 7 bases fitting TRBD1. Germline V lookup: CDR1 LNHDA, CDR2 SQIVND (reference sequence). CDR3 length: 15 amino acids. Trimming took 4 bases from V and 0 from J; bases not matched to a gene: 5.

The rearrangement uses TRBV30 and TRBJ2-7, with D uncertain. Germline assignment: CDR1 GTSNPN and CDR2 SVGIG (reference sequence). V dropped 2 bases and J dropped 3 bases, with 5 bases sitting between them. The CDR3 spans 11 residues. CDR3 DNA sequence: TGTGCCTGGAGTTTCAGCTACGAGCAGTACTTC. Translating gives CAWSFSYEQYF.

The chain links TRBV12-3 or TRBV12-4 to TRBJ1-2; D gene unclear. This CDR3 has 13 residues. With 3 bases removed from V and 0 bases from J, the gap between germline ends came to 5 bases. The CDR3 loop is CASSFTANYGYTF. CDR3 in DNA: TGTGCCAGCAGTTTCACAGCTAACTATGGCTACACCTTC.

The chain links TRBV6-4 to TRBJ2-1; a weak D match, TRBD2 (7 bases). Germline assignment: CDR1 MRHNA and CDR2 SNTAGT. This CDR3 spans 13 amino acids. Trimming removed 4 bases from V and 6 bases from J, with 10 bases in between. The CDR3 loop is CASSARGANEQFF. The DNA for the CDR3 is TGTGCCAGCAGTGCCCGGGGGGCCAATGAGCAGTTCTTC.

V and J are TRBV19 and TRBJ1-2; D remains unclear. The germline gives CDR1 LNHDA, CDR2 SQIVND (reference sequence). This CDR3 is built from 15 residues. V gave up 7 bases and J gave up 0 bases, with 15 bases separating them. CDR3 sequence: CASTTRTYSNYGYTF. The DNA of the CDR3 is TGTGCCAGTACCACTAGGACCTACTCTAACTATGGCTACACCTTC.

The chain recombines TRBV6-5 with TRBJ1-6; 7 bases are a match to TRBD1. V lost 0 bases, J lost 8 bases, and 4 bases stayed unmatched. Looked up from germline, CDR1 is MNHEY and CDR2 is SVGAGI. This CDR3 is built from 15 residues. The CDR3 DNA follows: TGTGCCAGCAGTTACTCGACAGGGTTTCATTCACCCCTCCACTTT. This encodes CASSYSTGFHSPLHF.